The entry below describes one T cell receptor (beta chain). The sample belongs to a study of CD8+ T cells in alopecia areata. Study information: Those patients who were treated received oral tofacitinib, which was given at 5 to 10 mg twice daily for moderate-to-severe alopecia areata. Tofacitinib ran for 6 to 18 months before 6 months off drug.

CDR3 size: 15 residues. V trimming: 2 bases; J trimming: 6 bases; junction bases outside the gene matches: 10. CDR1 is ENHRY and CDR2 is SYGVKD in the germline V gene. Following extraction, RNA underwent reverse transcription to cDNA, which served as the sequencing template. Repertoires were generated with immunoSEQ multiplex PCR, while TCRdb's copy carries only in-frame clones and drops some. The table records 100,000 to 150,000 clones, around 60% of them present only once. The study team obtained lesional scalp punch biopsies and peripheral blood from alopecia areata patients. This sequence originates from a human donor with alopecia areata. V and J are TRBV10-3 and TRBJ2-7, with TRBD2 identical over 7 bases. The sequenced sample was CD4+ T cells sorted from blood, obtained at week 0. The CDR3 DNA sequence: TGTGCCATCAGTGAGAACGAAGGCGGGAGTCGCGAGCAGTACTTC. The encoded protein is CAISENEGGSREQYF.